Listed below are T cell receptor beta chains from one sample, sequenced in a study of early T cells in non-severe SARS-CoV-2 infection. MiXCR, applied by TCRdb to the 5' RACE reads, yields one record per CDR3 protein. The sample lists about 23,000 distinct CDR3 sequences; around 5.2% were seen once. Sequencing was performed on whole blood. Source of these receptors: an adult who was a healthcare worker with PCR-confirmed SARS-CoV-2 infection or an uninfected control (not recorded which). Each CDR3 is given with its conserved first and last residue. The order of the fields is J gene, clone size, V gene, CDR3 length, D gene, CDR3 DNA, CDR3 protein. D genes are given only for firm matches. Expanded clones get a size class; other rows say once, few or many, or leave the size out.

j_gene: TRBJ2-7
abundance: many
v_gene: TRBV20-1
len: 14
d_gene: TRBD1
CDR3nt: TGCAGTGCTAGGATGACAGGGGGCCCCCTCGAGCAGTACTTC
CDR3aa: CSARMTGGPLEQYF

j_gene: TRBJ2-1
abundance: many
v_gene: TRBV29-1
len: 17
d_gene: TRBD2
CDR3nt: TGCAGCGTTGAATCGGCAGGACTAGCGGGAGTGGGAAATGAGCAGTTCTTC
CDR3aa: CSVESAGLAGVGNEQFF

j_gene: TRBJ2-2
abundance: NA
v_gene: TRBV7-2
len: 16
d_gene: TRBD1
CDR3nt: TGTGCCAGCAGCCGACAGGGGCCTACTAAAACCGGGGAGCTGTTTTTT
CDR3aa: CASSRQGPTKTGELFF

j_gene: TRBJ2-1
abundance: many
v_gene: TRBV7-2
len: 14
d_gene: NA
CDR3nt: TGTGCCAGCAGCGCCATTACGGGGCTCAATGAGCAGTTCTTC
CDR3aa: CASSAITGLNEQFF

j_gene: TRBJ2-5
abundance: many
v_gene: TRBV10-3
len: 13
d_gene: NA
CDR3nt: TGTGCCACCAGGGGTACGGACCAAGAGACCCAGTACTTC
CDR3aa: CATRGTDQETQYF

j_gene: TRBJ2-7
abundance: many
v_gene: TRBV28
len: 16
d_gene: NA
CDR3nt: TGTGCCAGCAGACCCGGTCCGGGACACAACTCCTACGAGCAGTACTTC
CDR3aa: CASRPGPGHNSYEQYF

j_gene: TRBJ2-5
abundance: many
v_gene: TRBV30
len: 11
d_gene: NA
CDR3nt: TGTGCCTTCAGGGGGGGAGAGACCCAGTACTTC
CDR3aa: CAFRGGETQYF

j_gene: TRBJ2-5
abundance: many
v_gene: TRBV20-1
len: 11
d_gene: NA
CDR3nt: TGCAGTGCTCTGCGGCGAGAGACCCAGTACTTC
CDR3aa: CSALRRETQYF

j_gene: TRBJ1-4
abundance: many
v_gene: TRBV6-5
len: 14
d_gene: NA
CDR3nt: TGTGCCAGCAGTTCTACGGCAACTAATGAAAAACTGTTTTTT
CDR3aa: CASSSTATNEKLFF

j_gene: TRBJ1-6
abundance: many
v_gene: TRBV10-3
len: 13
d_gene: NA
CDR3nt: TGTGCCATCAGTGAGATAACGGATTCACCCCTCCACTTT
CDR3aa: CAISEITDSPLHF

j_gene: TRBJ1-1
abundance: NA
v_gene: TRBV12-3/TRBV12-4
len: 16
d_gene: TRBD1
CDR3nt: TGTGCCAGCAGTCCCTCACAGGGGACTATGAACACTGAAGCTTTCTTT
CDR3aa: CASSPSQGTMNTEAFF

j_gene: TRBJ1-2
abundance: many
v_gene: TRBV29-1
len: 13
d_gene: NA
CDR3nt: TGCAGCGTTGAAGAATTGGGGGCGTATGGCTACACCTTC
CDR3aa: CSVEELGAYGYTF

j_gene: TRBJ2-5
abundance: many
v_gene: TRBV20-1
len: 12
d_gene: NA
CDR3nt: TGCAGTGCTAGAGAGGCAGGAGAGACCCAGTACTTC
CDR3aa: CSAREAGETQYF

j_gene: TRBJ2-1
abundance: many
v_gene: TRBV30
len: 14
d_gene: TRBD1
CDR3nt: TGTGCCTGGAGCTGGGGGACAGGGAGGAATGAGCAGTTCTTC
CDR3aa: CAWSWGTGRNEQFF

j_gene: TRBJ2-7
abundance: many
v_gene: TRBV29-1
len: 13
d_gene: NA
CDR3nt: TGCAGCGCCCAAAAGGGGGAGGCAAACGAGCAGTACTTC
CDR3aa: CSAQKGEANEQYF

j_gene: TRBJ1-1
abundance: NA
v_gene: TRBV7-9
len: 14
d_gene: NA
CDR3nt: TGTGCCAGCAGCTTCGACAACATGAACACTGAAGCTTTCTTT
CDR3aa: CASSFDNMNTEAFF

j_gene: TRBJ1-5
abundance: many
v_gene: TRBV18
len: 14
d_gene: NA
CDR3nt: TGTGCCAGCTCACAACAGGGTGGGGATCAGCCCCAGCATTTT
CDR3aa: CASSQQGGDQPQHF

j_gene: TRBJ2-5
abundance: NA
v_gene: TRBV7-9
len: 15
d_gene: TRBD2
CDR3nt: TGTGCCAGCAGCCCCATGGGAGCGGGAGACGGGACCCAGTACTTC
CDR3aa: CASSPMGAGDGTQYF

j_gene: TRBJ2-1
abundance: many
v_gene: TRBV7-2
len: 14
d_gene: NA
CDR3nt: TGTGCCAGCAGCTTTTCGCCGTCCTACAATGAGCAGTTCTTC
CDR3aa: CASSFSPSYNEQFF

j_gene: TRBJ1-2
abundance: many
v_gene: TRBV4-2
len: 14
d_gene: NA
CDR3nt: TGTGCCAGCAGCCAAGACTTGGAGACAATTGGCTACACCTTC
CDR3aa: CASSQDLETIGYTF

j_gene: TRBJ2-3
abundance: many
v_gene: TRBV7-9
len: 14
d_gene: TRBD1
CDR3nt: TGTGCCACTGCGGGGACAGGGGGATCGGATACGCAGTATTTT
CDR3aa: CATAGTGGSDTQYF

j_gene: TRBJ1-1
abundance: many
v_gene: TRBV5-1
len: 16
d_gene: NA
CDR3nt: TGCGCCAGCAGCTTGGATGGGGCAGGCTCGAACACTGAAGCTTTCTTT
CDR3aa: CASSLDGAGSNTEAFF

j_gene: TRBJ2-7
abundance: few
v_gene: TRBV28
len: 14
d_gene: NA
CDR3nt: TGTGCCAGCAGTTCCGGGACGGAACCCTACGAGCAGTACTTC
CDR3aa: CASSSGTEPYEQYF

j_gene: TRBJ2-7
abundance: many
v_gene: TRBV7-2
len: 13
d_gene: TRBD1
CDR3nt: TGTGCCAGCAGCTTGGGACAGCCCTACGAGCAGTACTTC
CDR3aa: CASSLGQPYEQYF

j_gene: TRBJ1-2
abundance: NA
v_gene: TRBV4-1
len: 17
d_gene: TRBD1
CDR3nt: TGCGCCAGCAGCCAAGATCTAGGGACAGGGCATAACTATGGCTACACCTTC
CDR3aa: CASSQDLGTGHNYGYTF

j_gene: TRBJ2-1
abundance: many
v_gene: TRBV7-9
len: 13
d_gene: NA
CDR3nt: TGTGCCAGCAGCTTAGTGCCGGGGAATGAGCAGTTCTTC
CDR3aa: CASSLVPGNEQFF

j_gene: TRBJ2-3
abundance: NA
v_gene: TRBV4-2
len: 15
d_gene: NA
CDR3nt: TGTGCCAGCAGCCAAGAGGGGGACATGGGAGATACGCAGTATTTT
CDR3aa: CASSQEGDMGDTQYF

j_gene: TRBJ2-1
abundance: many
v_gene: TRBV7-2
len: 15
d_gene: TRBD2
CDR3nt: TGTGCCAGCAGCAAACTAGCGGGGGGCTACAATGAGCAGTTCTTC
CDR3aa: CASSKLAGGYNEQFF

j_gene: TRBJ1-2
abundance: medium-sized
v_gene: TRBV20-1
len: 15
d_gene: TRBD1
CDR3nt: TGCAGTGCTAGGGATTCAGGGGGTGCCAACTATGGCTACACCTTC
CDR3aa: CSARDSGGANYGYTF

j_gene: TRBJ2-7
abundance: NA
v_gene: TRBV29-1
len: 13
d_gene: TRBD1
CDR3nt: TGCAGCGTCAGAACAGGGGTTGGGTACGAGCAGTACTTC
CDR3aa: CSVRTGVGYEQYF

j_gene: TRBJ1-1
abundance: many
v_gene: TRBV6-2/TRBV6-3
len: 16
d_gene: NA
CDR3nt: TGTGCCAGCAGTTCCCTGACATGGGCTTTGAACACTGAAGCTTTCTTT
CDR3aa: CASSSLTWALNTEAFF